What follows is one T cell receptor beta chain and its context. The antigen is undetermined. A second roughly 7 to 12 cycle PCR used barcoded and J-beta primers. TCRdb re-analysed the 5' RACE reads in MiXCR, keeping a single row per CDR3 protein. The sample gives approximately 900,000 distinct CDR3 sequences, roughly 52% of which show up once; about an eighth is in the top ten. The data originate from a study of blood T cells in healthy people across ages. Whenever a sample was processed, at least 6 million PBMCs were isolated. The study's findings and limits: Roughly linear declines in TCR beta diversity per million T cells occurred with age.

Germline V gene data show CDR1 as SGHTA and CDR2 as FQGNSA. This CDR3 contains 14 residues. V was trimmed by 4 bases and J by 6 bases, leaving 14 bases between them. This receptor was obtained from a young man in good health. The specimen sequenced was blood. This rearrangement joins TRBV7-2 to TRBJ2-3; D is unresolved. The CDR3 DNA reads TGTGCCAGCAGCTCAAGAGCCCTCCTGGATACGCAGTATTTT. Amino acid sequence: CASSSRALLDTQYF.